These 5 T cell receptor beta chains were sequenced from one sample in a study of Ad26.COV2.S vaccination and SARS-CoV-2 variants (dated by TCRdb to about 2021). The meaning of the sample's treatment or condition label: roughly 19 received Ad26.COV2.S at low or high dose, single or two shots; about 5 received placebo; per-sample allocation not given. For vaccine and placebo recipients, repertoires were sequenced using samples collected on day 63 after the first injection. Library construction relied on the immunoSEQ multiplex PCR assay. What TCRdb holds here is the immuneACCESS table cut down to in-frame rearrangements. Part of the clones is not present; checked against another copy, under half of the missing clones reflect an unresolved V gene, and the others are unexplained. This sample has around 240,000 clones in its table, and 88% of those were observed once. The ten biggest clones cover about 10% of the sample.

Sequenced material: peripheral blood, taken in a trial of Ad26.COV2.S vaccine versus placebo. The origin of the receptors is a person aged 18-60 years who received the Ad26.COV2.S COVID-19 vaccine or a placebo.

This sequence joins TRBV4-3 and TRBJ2-7, with 9 nucleotides matching TRBD1. V dropped 5 bases and J dropped 7; count of bases not matched to a gene: 9. The CDR3 totals 14 residues. Germline lookup yields CDR1 LGHNA and CDR2 YSLEER. The CDR3 region is CASSFRDRASEQYF. CDR3 nucleotide sequence: TGCGCCAGCAGCTTCCGGGACAGGGCCTCTGAGCAGTACTTC.

J is TRBJ1-1 and V is TRBV19; 7 nucleotides line up with TRBD1. Germline CDR1 and CDR2: LNHDA and SQIVND (reference sequence). The CDR3 totals 14 residues. J was trimmed by 4 bases and V by 4 bases; bases with no gene match: 6. CDR3 in DNA: TGTGCCAGTAGTAACCCGACAGGGATCACTGAAGCTTTCTTT. Translation: CASSNPTGITEAFF.

The chain combines TRBV6-2 or TRBV6-3 with TRBJ2-1, with D unresolved. The V and J ends lost 5 bases and 0 bases respectively, with 14 bases between them. There are 16 residues in the CDR3. The V gene's germline CDR1 is MNHEY and CDR2 SVGEGT. The CDR3 spells CASSPRPSPSYNEQFF. DNA for the CDR3: TGTGCCAGCAGTCCCCGACCGTCCCCCTCCTACAATGAGCAGTTCTTC.

This chain uses TRBV28 with TRBJ1-4; 11 bases fit TRBD1. V gave up 6 bases and J gave up 7 bases; unmatched junction bases: 7. This CDR3 contains 15 residues. The germline V gene has CDR1 MDHEN and CDR2 SYDVKM. CDR3 coding DNA: TGTGCCAGCAGCCTTGGACAGGGGGCGGTTGAAAAACTGTTTTTT. It encodes CASSLGQGAVEKLFF.

CDR3 region: CASSSWGGLTYEQYF. Written as DNA, the CDR3 is TGTGCCAGCAGCTCCTGGGGCGGGCTCACCTACGAGCAGTACTTC. This chain links TRBV7-9 with TRBJ2-7; D tentatively reads TRBD1 or TRBD2 (5 bases each). Trimming removed 4 bases from V and 2 bases from J, with 15 bases in between. Germline V lookup: CDR1 SEHNR, CDR2 FQNEAQ (reference sequence). CDR3 length equals 15 residues.